The text below deals with one T cell receptor beta chain. Germline V gene data show CDR1 as MGHRA and CDR2 as YSYEKL. This CDR3 spans 17 amino acids. The J segment lost 0 bases and the V segment lost 4 bases, leaving 9 bases of the junction unmatched. The data belong to a study of a mutant IDH1 vaccine in newly diagnosed glioma. Time point defined: baseline, week 1 (first vaccination visit). Treatment: pre-vaccination baseline after standard-of-care therapy. Clones were sequenced by immunoSEQ multiplex PCR, and TCRdb holds only the in-frame ones, with some missing. The table records some 70,000 clones, 79% of them present only once.

The clonotype comes from a man aged 50-59 years with glioma. This specimen consisted of PBMCs, obtained from a glioma patient treated with radiotherapy, temozolomide or both. The V gene is TRBV4-1, the J gene TRBJ2-1; 7 positions match TRBD2. This CDR3 reads CASSRGGLVISYNEQFF. DNA of the CDR3: TGCGCCAGCAGCCGGGGTGGACTAGTGATCTCCTACAATGAGCAGTTCTTC.